The 15 T cell receptor beta chains presented below share a single source sample, sequenced in a study of cytomegalovirus exposure and HLA in healthy donors (TCRdb year 2017). Libraries were made using the immunoSEQ multiplex PCR assay. This immuneACCESS table, as held by TCRdb, lists in-frame sequences with V and J called but not all clones. Of the missing ones, under half trace to an unresolved V gene in checked studies; the others have no known cause. Here the sample has 150,000 to 200,000 clones; 86% occur a single time. Together, the top ten hold about 1.6% of the sample. Sequencing used PBMCs. These receptors all stem from a young woman in good health and CMV-seronegative.

This clone was seen a single time. The genes are TRBV18 and TRBJ2-2; 7 bases are a match to TRBD1. J lost 3 bases, V lost 3 bases, and 10 bases had no gene match. Germline CDR1 reads KGHSH; CDR2 reads LQKENI. There are 17 residues in the CDR3. This CDR3 is CASSPRGQRTYTGELFF. CDR3 DNA: TGTGCCAGCTCACCGAGGGGACAGAGAACCTACACCGGGGAGCTGTTTTTT.

The chain uses TRBV4-1 and TRBJ1-2; D gene uncertain. Trimming left V 5 bases short and J 4 bases short, with 11 bases between. This CDR3 is 13 amino acids long. Germline V gene sequence: CDR1 MGHRA, CDR2 YSYEKL. The CDR3 spells CASSDSPTYGYTF. The CDR3 DNA follows: TGCGCCAGCAGCGACTCACCAACCTATGGCTACACCTTC.

The chain has TRBV15 and TRBJ1-1; D is uncertain. Per the germline V gene, CDR1 is LNHNV and CDR2 is YYDKDF (reference sequence). This CDR3 is built from 14 residues. V lost 0 bases, J lost 7 bases, and 12 bases lay in between. The CDR3 is CATSREEESDEAFF. CDR3 in DNA: TGTGCCACCAGCAGAGAGGAGGAGTCGGATGAAGCTTTCTTT.

The V and J genes are TRBV5-1 and TRBJ1-1; the D is unclear. The V and J ends lost 5 bases and 5 bases respectively, with 19 bases between them. This CDR3 comprises 15 residues. Looked up from germline, CDR1 is SGHRS and CDR2 is YFSETQ. The CDR3 nucleotides are TGCGCCAGCAGGAATTCGGTGGCCCTCGGGACTGAAGCTTTCTTT. Amino acids: CASRNSVALGTEAFF.

CDR3: CSVELYRAQGYTF. The CDR3 DNA reads as TGCAGCGTTGAATTATACAGGGCCCAAGGCTACACCTTC. The chain joins TRBV29-1 to TRBJ1-2; D is possibly TRBD1 (6 bases). Per germline, CDR1 SQVTM and CDR2 ANQGSEA. Between the trimmed V and J ends, which lost 2 bases and 8 bases, there was a span of 15 bases. The CDR3 has 13 residues.

The genes are TRBV5-1 and TRBJ1-3; a weak D match, TRBD1 (6 bases). Trimming stripped 0 bases from V and 6 bases from J, with 10 bases between. The CDR3 contains 14 residues. CDR1 and CDR2 from the germline V gene are SGHRS and YFSETQ. CDR3 sequence: CASSLGGRENTIYF. CDR3 in DNA: TGCGCCAGCAGCTTGGGGGGGCGCGAAAACACCATATATTTT.

The J gene is TRBJ2-3, the V gene TRBV5-1; 9 bases line up with TRBD2. J gave up 5 bases and V 0 bases, and 7 bases lay outside the gene matches. CDR1 SGHRS and CDR2 YFSETQ come from the germline V gene. This CDR3 contains 16 residues. The CDR3 protein is CASSLARTSERDTQYF. In DNA, the CDR3 is TGCGCCAGCAGCTTGGCCCGGACTAGCGAGAGAGATACGCAGTATTTT.

V gene TRBV27 combines with J gene TRBJ2-7; D is perhaps TRBD2 (6 bases). There are 16 residues in the CDR3. V gave up 1 base and J gave up 7 bases, with 20 bases separating them. Germline V gene data show CDR1 as MNHEY and CDR2 as SMNVEV (reference sequence). The CDR3: CASSLFPVEGGTEQYF. As DNA, the CDR3 is TGTGCCAGCAGTTTATTCCCCGTGGAGGGAGGTACGGAGCAGTACTTC.

This clone has just one count. Relative to the germline gene, one junction end is altered; a read error may explain this. The chain couples TRBV27 to TRBJ2-7; 8 bases are shared with TRBD1. The germline gives CDR1 MNHEY, CDR2 SMNVEV (reference sequence). The CDR3 loop spans 15 amino acids. The CDR3 sequence is CASSPRVPGGLEKNF. The CDR3, as DNA: TGTGCCAGCAGTCCCAGGGTTCCAGGGGGCCTCGAGAAGAACTTC.

The gene calls are TRBV6-5 and TRBJ1-2, with TRBD1 matching 7 bases. CDR3 length: 15 residues. CDR1 and CDR2 (germline): MNHEY, SVGAGI. Germline trimming cut 6 bases from V and 3 bases from J; bases unmatched to any gene: 10. The CDR3: CASRNDGTAHYGYTF. For the CDR3, the DNA is TGTGCCAGCAGGAATGATGGGACAGCTCACTATGGCTACACCTTC.

J is TRBJ2-5 and V is TRBV7-3; 11 bases agree with TRBD2. The germline V gene encodes CDR1 SGHTA and CDR2 FQGTGA. CDR3 length: 13 residues. After removal of 5 bases from V and 11 bases from J, the junction contained 7 bases not matched to a gene. CDR3 residues: CASSPSTSGAQYF. The CDR3, as DNA: TGTGCCAGCAGCCCCTCGACTAGCGGGGCGCAGTACTTC.

V and J are TRBV30 and TRBJ1-1, with 7 bases fitting TRBD1. Germline V gene lookup returns CDR1 GTSNPN and CDR2 SVGIG (reference sequence). V shed 1 base and J 4 bases; nucleotides not matched to a gene: 9. This CDR3 contains 15 residues. The CDR3 sequence: CAWSDNRGGGTEAFF. CDR3 sequence (DNA): TGTGCCTGGAGTGATAACAGGGGTGGAGGCACTGAAGCTTTCTTT.

The J gene is TRBJ2-3, the V gene TRBV5-6; D uncertain. The V gene's germline CDR1 is SGHDT and CDR2 YYEEEE. This CDR3 region has 13 residues. The V gene lost 1 base and the J gene lost 1 base, with 4 bases spanning the gap. Written as DNA, the CDR3 is TGTGCCAGCAGCTTGTTAGGCACAGATACGCAGTATTTT. It yields the protein CASSLLGTDTQYF.

This clone was found many times. This chain connects TRBV28 to TRBJ2-1; TRBD2 matches 9 bases. Germline CDR1 and CDR2: MDHEN and SYDVKM. CDR3 length equals 15 residues. The ends lost 5 bases at V and 10 bases at J; junction bases unmatched: 12. CDR3: CASSHSRLAGTEQFF. The CDR3 DNA is TGTGCCAGCAGTCACTCCAGGCTAGCGGGAACGGAGCAGTTCTTC.

The CDR3 reads CASTDRGLRGYTF. CDR3 nucleotides: TGTGCCAGCACGGACAGGGGTCTCCGTGGCTACACCTTC. The chain carries TRBV5-6 and TRBJ1-2; 9 nucleotides agree with TRBD1. Per the germline V gene, CDR1 is SGHDT and CDR2 is YYEEEE. The CDR3 is 13 residues long. The junction had 7 bases not matched to a gene; V was cut back by 6 bases and J by 7 bases.